The 2 T cell receptor beta chains listed next were all sequenced from one sample in a study of Ad26.COV2.S vaccination and SARS-CoV-2 variants (dated by TCRdb to the early 2020s). What the time point label conveys for this sample: individuals recovered from natural SARS-CoV-2 infection. Libraries were built with the immunoSEQ multiplex PCR assay. This is the immuneACCESS table as TCRdb keeps it, with only in-frame sequences that have V and J called. A part of the clones is gone; compared with another copy, unresolved V genes explain less than half, and the rest is unexplained. In this sample the table shows under 95,000 clones, approximately 77% of which occur a single time. The ten largest make up about 16% of the sample. Material: peripheral blood, obtained after recovery from COVID-19. The source of these receptors is a human donor who had recovered from COVID-19.

The V call is TRBV6-5, the J call TRBJ2-1, with D maybe TRBD1 (5 bases). V was pared by 5 bases and J by 7 bases, with 6 bases between. CDR1 is MNHEY and CDR2 is SVGAGI in the germline V gene. The CDR3 totals 11 residues. This CDR3 reads CASSPGNEQFF. The CDR3 bases are TGTGCCAGCAGTCCAGGGAATGAGCAGTTCTTC.

A single count supports this clone. The chain couples TRBV2 to TRBJ2-7; maybe TRBD2 (6 bases). Trimming removed 6 bases at V and 2 bases at J, with 14 bases between. This CDR3 has 14 residues. Germline V gene lookup returns CDR1 SNHLY and CDR2 FYNNEI. This CDR3 is CASSGGTAPYEQYF. The CDR3 nucleotides are TGTGCCAGCAGCGGCGGGACGGCTCCCTACGAGCAGTACTTC.